The 20 T cell receptor beta chains in this list originate from one sample, sequenced in a study of cytomegalovirus exposure and HLA in healthy donors. PCR was performed using 60 Vbeta and 13 Jbeta primers. Profiling relied on immunoSEQ multiplex PCR, and the TCRdb table lists in-frame clones only, not all of them. The sample shows 200,000 to 250,000 clones, approximately 88% of them seen only once. The specimen was PBMCs. These receptors originate from a boy between 2 and 15 years old in good health and CMV-seronegative.

This clone was seen only once. The chain combines TRBV27 with TRBJ2-7, with 14 bases lining up with TRBD2. The ends lost 3 bases at V and 3 bases at J; junction bases unmatched: 1. This CDR3 has 15 residues. Germline V CDR1 and CDR2: MNHEY, SMNVEV (reference sequence). The CDR3 DNA reads as TGTGCCAGCAGTTTGGGACTAGCGGGAGTCTACGAGCAGTACTTC. Translating it yields CASSLGLAGVYEQYF.

The CDR3 spells CASSLGRGYECGYTF. CDR3 bases: TGTGCCAGCAGTTTAGGCAGAGGGTACGAATGTGGCTACACCTTC. The gene calls are TRBV28 and TRBJ1-2; D is ambiguous. Germline V gene lookup returns CDR1 MDHEN and CDR2 SYDVKM. The V end lost 2 bases, the J end lost 7 bases, and 17 bases lay between the germline ends. The CDR3 has 15 amino acids.

This clone turned up a few times. V gene TRBV5-1 combines with J gene TRBJ1-2; 10 bases are a match to TRBD1. Trimming removed 1 base from V and 4 bases from J; junction bases left unmatched: 13. The germline V gene has CDR1 SGHRS and CDR2 YFSETQ. This CDR3 is built from 18 residues. CDR3 amino acids: CASSLRPPGQGFGYGYTF. CDR3 nucleotide sequence: TGCGCCAGCAGCTTGAGACCCCCGGGACAGGGGTTCGGCTATGGCTACACCTTC.

The gene calls are TRBV13 and TRBJ2-7, with 8 bases identical to TRBD1. Per germline, CDR1 PRHDT and CDR2 FYEKMQ (reference sequence). V gave up 5 bases and J gave up 3 bases; unmatched junction bases: 12. This CDR3 has 16 amino acids. The CDR3: CASSPGGTGGNYEQYF. In nucleotides, the CDR3 is TGTGCCAGCAGCCCAGGGGGCACTGGGGGTAACTACGAGCAGTACTTC. The full variable domain, completed using reference TRBV13 and TRBJ2-7, is AAGVIQSPRHLIKEKRETATLKCYPIPRHDTVYWYQQGPGQDPQFLISFYEKMQSDKGSIPDRFSAQQFSDYHSELNMSSLELGDSALYFCASSPGGTGGNYEQYFGPGTRLTVT.

The sample holds a few counts of this clone. This rearrangement joins TRBV29-1 to TRBJ1-4; D remains unclear. In germline, CDR1 is SQVTM, CDR2 ANQGSEA. This CDR3 contains 11 residues. V lost 7 bases, J lost 3 bases, and 6 bases lay in between. CDR3 coding DNA: TGCAGCGCCCGGGCTAATGAAAAACTGTTTTTT. It specifies CSARANEKLFF.

This chain uses TRBV9 with TRBJ2-3; D gene ambiguous. Germline V CDR1 and CDR2: SGDLS, YYNGEE. CDR3 length: 15 residues. The V end lost 1 base, the J end lost 2 bases, and 11 bases lay between the germline ends. DNA of the CDR3: TGTGCCAGCAGCGTAACGCGGAGTTACACAGATACGCAGTATTTT. The encoded protein is CASSVTRSYTDTQYF.

V usage is TRBV30 and J usage is TRBJ1-6, with 7 bases that match TRBD1. This CDR3 has 13 residues. J gave up 6 bases and V 7 bases, and 6 bases lay outside the gene matches. Germline V gene lookup returns CDR1 GTSNPN and CDR2 SVGIG (reference sequence). The CDR3 region has the DNA TGTGCCTCAACCGGGACAGCTAATTCACCCCTCCACTTT. Residues: CASTGTANSPLHF. The full variable domain, with the rest looked up from reference TRBV30 and TRBJ1-6, is SQTIHQWPATLVQPVGSPLSLECTVEGTSNPNLYWYRQAAGRGLQLLFYSVGIGQISSEVPQNLSASRPQDRQFILSSKKLLLSDSGFYLCASTGTANSPLHFGNGTRLTVT.

The rearrangement uses TRBV27 and TRBJ2-3; 15 bases fit TRBD2. The germline V gene encodes CDR1 MNHEY and CDR2 SMNVEV (reference sequence). Unmatched junction bases numbered 6, after V lost 3 bases and J lost 2 bases. The CDR3 length is 18 residues. CDR3 sequence: CASSLGLAGGPITDTQYF. As DNA, the CDR3 is TGTGCCAGCAGTTTGGGACTAGCGGGGGGCCCTATCACAGATACGCAGTATTTT.

The chain combines TRBV6-4 with TRBJ2-1; TRBD2 matches 12 bases. With 5 bases clipped from V and 8 bases from J, the junction kept 1 base outside the gene matches. The CDR3 extends over 13 amino acids. In germline, CDR1 is MRHNA, CDR2 SNTAGT. The DNA for the CDR3 is TGTGCCAGCAGTAGACTAGCGGGAGATGAGCAGTTCTTC. The encoded protein is CASSRLAGDEQFF.

This clone was seen just once. The chain combines TRBV27 with TRBJ2-3; D is undetermined. V was cut by 7 bases and J by 6 bases, with 14 bases left in between. Per the germline V gene, CDR1 is MNHEY and CDR2 is SMNVEV (reference sequence). The CDR3 is made up of 13 amino acids. CDR3 sequence: CASKITYLDTQYF. The CDR3, as DNA: TGTGCCAGCAAAATTACCTACCTGGATACGCAGTATTTT.

Only one count was recorded for this clone. This CDR3 reads CASSRDREAFF. CDR3 DNA sequence: TGTGCCAGCAGCCGAGACAGGGAAGCTTTCTTT. The gene calls are TRBV4-2 and TRBJ1-1; D possibly corresponds to TRBD1 (6 bases). Germline loops: CDR1 LGHNA, CDR2 YNFKEQ. The CDR3 loop spans 11 amino acids. Trimming took 4 bases from V and 8 from J, leaving 8 bases between them.

The V call is TRBV30, the J call TRBJ2-5, with D perhaps matching TRBD2 (5 bases). The CDR3 runs to 15 residues. V was pared by 3 bases and J by 5 bases, with 19 bases between. Germline-derived CDR1 and CDR2 are GTSNPN and SVGIG (reference sequence). CDR3 amino acids: CAWRPDHSRGETQYF. The CDR3 DNA follows: TGTGCCTGGAGACCAGACCATAGCCGGGGTGAGACCCAGTACTTC.

The rearrangement links TRBV2 to TRBJ2-1, with D uncertain. CDR1 and CDR2 from the germline V gene are SNHLY and FYNNEI. V was clipped by 3 bases and J by 9 bases, with 9 bases between them. The CDR3 covers 12 residues. The CDR3 nucleotides are TGTGCCAGCAGTGATGAGTTCACTGAGCAGTTCTTC. Translation gives CASSDEFTEQFF. The whole variable domain, filled in from reference TRBV2 and TRBJ2-1, reads EPEVTQTPSHQVTQMGQEVILRCVPISNHLYFYWYRQILGQKVEFLVSFYNNEISEKSEIFDDQFSVERPDGSNFTLKIRSTKLEDSAMYFCASSDEFTEQFFGPGTRLTVL.

This chain joins TRBV30 and TRBJ1-3; D not resolved. The germline V gene encodes CDR1 GTSNPN and CDR2 SVGIG (reference sequence). The CDR3 loop spans 12 amino acids. With 4 bases removed from V and 1 base from J, the gap between germline ends came to 5 bases. The CDR3: CAWTQSGNTIYF. Written as DNA, the CDR3 is TGTGCCTGGACCCAGTCTGGAAACACCATATATTTT.

V and J are TRBV21-1 and TRBJ2-4; TRBD1 was called by the table and not checked on the DNA. TRBV21-1 is recorded as a pseudogene. The CDR3 is made up of 12 amino acids. The CDR3 spells CASSDRKNIQYF. Here the CDR3 DNA reads TGTGCCAGCAGCGACAGAAAAAACATTCAGTACTTC.

The V and J genes are TRBV19 and TRBJ1-1; D is unclear. Trimming left V 3 bases short and J 0 bases short, with 14 bases between. CDR3 length equals 16 residues. Per the germline V gene, CDR1 is LNHDA and CDR2 is SQIVND (reference sequence). The CDR3 loop is CASSIATRSLNTEAFF. The CDR3 coding sequence is TGTGCCAGTAGTATTGCCACTCGGTCATTGAACACTGAAGCTTTCTTT.

The rearrangement joins TRBV21-1 to TRBJ1-2; the table calls TRBD1, which could not be checked here. TRBV21-1 is a pseudogene. This CDR3 has 14 residues. The CDR3 coding sequence is TGTGCCAGCAGCAAAGCTAGGACAGGGGATATCTACACCTTC. Translating it yields CASSKARTGDIYTF.

The chain carries TRBV18 and TRBJ2-7; the D gene is possibly TRBD1 (5 bases). V lost 3 bases to trimming and J lost 3 bases, with 6 bases between them. CDR3 size: 12 residues. In germline, CDR1 is KGHSH, CDR2 LQKENI. The CDR3 is CASSPTDYEQYF. Here the CDR3 DNA reads TGTGCCAGCTCACCGACAGACTACGAGCAGTACTTC. Based on the CDR3 plus reference TRBV18 and TRBJ2-7, the full variable domain is NAGVMQNPRHLVRRRGQEARLRCSPMKGHSHVYWYRQLPEEGLKFMVYLQKENIIDESGMPKERFSAEFPKEGPSILRIQQVVRGDSAAYFCASSPTDYEQYFGPGTRLTVT.

This clone has only one observation. The CDR3 loop is CASSWGQGTSPLHF. CDR3 in DNA: TGTGCCAGCAGCTGGGGACAGGGGACGTCACCCCTCCACTTT. This chain links TRBV13 with TRBJ1-6, with 10 bases that match TRBD1. CDR1 and CDR2 from the germline V gene are PRHDT and FYEKMQ (reference sequence). CDR3 length: 14 residues. V shed 4 bases, J shed 10 bases, and the junction held 4 bases outside the gene matches.

The chain joins TRBV30 to TRBJ2-7, with 9 bases matching TRBD1. The germline V gene encodes CDR1 GTSNPN and CDR2 SVGIG (reference sequence). CDR3 length: 15 residues. V lost 1 base and J lost 0; bases outside the gene matches: 4. The DNA for the CDR3 is TGTGCCTGGAGTGACGGACAGGGGTACTCCTACGAGCAGTACTTC. It is translated as CAWSDGQGYSYEQYF.